A selection of T cell receptor beta chains follows, all from one sample in a study of cytomegalovirus exposure and HLA in healthy donors. Some clones are missing from TCRdb's copy, which holds only in-frame ones; the method was immunoSEQ multiplex PCR. Found here are about 150,000 clones, roughly three quarters of them singletons; the top ten hold more than 6%. Sequenced sample: PBMCs. Receptors originate from a woman aged 40 to 50 in good health and CMV-seropositive. Each CDR3 is given with its conserved first and last residue. D genes are given only for firm matches. Rows may omit the clone size; those that give it use once, few, many or a size class.

v_call: TRBV27
clone_size: .
d_call: .
j_call: TRBJ1-1
cdr3_aa: CASSPRQSTEAFF
cdr3_nt: TGTGCCAGCAGTCCAAGACAGAGCACTGAAGCTTTCTTT

v_call: TRBV9
clone_size: .
d_call: .
j_call: TRBJ2-7
cdr3_aa: CASSAIWTPDYEQYF
cdr3_nt: TGTGCCAGCAGCGCTATCTGGACTCCGGACTACGAGCAGTACTTC

v_call: TRBV5-4
clone_size: .
d_call: TRBD2
j_call: TRBJ2-3
cdr3_aa: CASSLGLAGGGGSTDTQYF
cdr3_nt: TGTGCCAGCAGCTTGGGACTAGCGGGGGGAGGGGGTAGCACAGATACGCAGTATTTT

v_call: TRBV27
clone_size: few
d_call: TRBD2
j_call: TRBJ2-7
cdr3_aa: CASSLSSASGGRVQYF
cdr3_nt: TGTGCCAGCAGTTTATCGTCCGCTAGCGGGGGGCGTGTGCAGTACTTC

v_call: TRBV29-1
clone_size: .
d_call: .
j_call: TRBJ1-4
cdr3_aa: CSAWREEKLFF
cdr3_nt: TGCAGCGCATGGCGGGAGGAAAAACTGTTTTTT

v_call: TRBV30
clone_size: .
d_call: TRBD1
j_call: TRBJ2-7
cdr3_aa: CAWKRQGPFSYEQYF
cdr3_nt: TGTGCCTGGAAAAGACAGGGACCCTTTTCCTACGAGCAGTACTTC

v_call: TRBV5-1
clone_size: .
d_call: TRBD2
j_call: TRBJ2-3
cdr3_aa: CASSLVSSGSYTQYF
cdr3_nt: TGCGCCAGCAGCTTGGTGTCTAGCGGGTCCTATACGCAGTATTTT

v_call: TRBV14
clone_size: .
d_call: .
j_call: TRBJ2-7
cdr3_aa: CASSQGTQQYF
cdr3_nt: TGTGCCAGCAGCCAAGGGACTCAGCAGTACTTC

v_call: TRBV5-4
clone_size: .
d_call: TRBD2
j_call: TRBJ2-7
cdr3_aa: CASSLGSGRTAYEQYF
cdr3_nt: TGTGCCAGCAGCTTAGGGAGCGGGAGAACCGCCTACGAGCAGTACTTC

v_call: TRBV6-1
clone_size: .
d_call: TRBD2
j_call: TRBJ2-3
cdr3_aa: CASSGMSGGATDTQYF
cdr3_nt: TGTGCCAGCAGTGGAATGAGCGGGGGGGCAACAGATACGCAGTATTTT

v_call: TRBV6-4
clone_size: .
d_call: .
j_call: TRBJ1-2
cdr3_aa: CASRGATSEGYGYTF
cdr3_nt: TGTGCCAGCAGGGGGGCCACCTCTGAGGGATATGGCTACACCTTC

v_call: TRBV7-9
clone_size: .
d_call: TRBD1
j_call: TRBJ1-6
cdr3_aa: CSSSYDREGINSPLHF
cdr3_nt: TGTTCCAGCAGCTATGACAGGGAAGGGATTAATTCACCCCTCCACTTT

v_call: TRBV15
clone_size: .
d_call: .
j_call: TRBJ1-1
cdr3_aa: CATSGGQKEALAFF
cdr3_nt: TGTGCCACCAGCGGTGGACAGAAGGAGGCGTTGGCTTTCTTT

v_call: TRBV7-8
clone_size: .
d_call: TRBD2
j_call: TRBJ2-5
cdr3_aa: CASSWVPSGGLETQYF
cdr3_nt: TGTGCCAGCAGCTGGGTTCCTAGCGGGGGACTAGAGACCCAGTACTTC

v_call: TRBV7-9
clone_size: .
d_call: TRBD1
j_call: TRBJ1-1
cdr3_aa: CASSPGTGRRRPTEAFF
cdr3_nt: TGTGCCAGCAGCCCAGGGACAGGGAGGCGGAGGCCGACTGAAGCTTTCTTT

v_call: TRBV14
clone_size: .
d_call: .
j_call: TRBJ1-3
cdr3_aa: CASSQRAGVGNTIYF
cdr3_nt: TGTGCCAGCAGCCAACGGGCAGGGGTCGGAAACACCATATATTTT

v_call: TRBV28
clone_size: .
d_call: .
j_call: TRBJ2-2
cdr3_aa: CASLRRLSGELFF
cdr3_nt: TGTGCCAGCCTGCGTCGACTGTCCGGGGAGCTGTTTTTT

v_call: TRBV23-1
clone_size: .
d_call: .
j_call: TRBJ2-6
cdr3_aa: CASSRRAGANVLTF
cdr3_nt: TGCGCCAGCAGCAGGAGGGCTGGGGCCAACGTCCTGACTTTC

v_call: TRBV7-9
clone_size: .
d_call: .
j_call: TRBJ2-1
cdr3_aa: CSSSPGTLRTYNEQFF
cdr3_nt: TGTTCCAGCAGCCCCGGGACTTTAAGGACCTACAATGAGCAGTTCTTC

v_call: TRBV28
clone_size: .
d_call: .
j_call: TRBJ1-2
cdr3_aa: CASRGATYGYTF
cdr3_nt: TGTGCCAGCAGGGGGGCGACCTATGGCTACACCTTC

v_call: TRBV11-1
clone_size: .
d_call: TRBD2
j_call: TRBJ2-4
cdr3_aa: CASSLGRGGIKYF
cdr3_nt: TGTGCCAGCAGCTTAGGGCGGGGAGGGATCAAGTACTTC

v_call: TRBV2
clone_size: .
d_call: .
j_call: TRBJ2-7
cdr3_aa: CASGGGRTYEQYF
cdr3_nt: TGTGCCAGCGGAGGCGGCCGGACCTACGAGCAGTACTTC

v_call: TRBV7-2
clone_size: .
d_call: TRBD1
j_call: TRBJ1-1
cdr3_aa: CASSSGGRAVTEAFF
cdr3_nt: TGTGCCAGCAGCTCAGGGGGTAGGGCCGTCACTGAAGCTTTCTTT

v_call: TRBV27
clone_size: .
d_call: .
j_call: TRBJ2-4
cdr3_aa: CASSLVQALAKNIQYF
cdr3_nt: TGTGCCAGCAGTTTAGTTCAGGCACTAGCCAAAAACATTCAGTACTTC

v_call: TRBV5-1
clone_size: .
d_call: TRBD1
j_call: TRBJ2-7
cdr3_aa: CASSLGTGIYEQYF
cdr3_nt: TGCGCCAGCAGCTTGGGGACAGGGATCTACGAGCAGTACTTC

v_call: TRBV6-5
clone_size: .
d_call: TRBD1
j_call: TRBJ1-3
cdr3_aa: CASRTGGAGNTIYF
cdr3_nt: TGTGCCAGCAGGACAGGGGGCGCGGGAAACACCATATATTTT

v_call: TRBV6-1
clone_size: .
d_call: TRBD2
j_call: TRBJ2-3
cdr3_aa: CASSATSGGLTDTQYF
cdr3_nt: TGTGCCAGCAGTGCTACTAGCGGGGGACTCACAGATACGCAGTATTTT

v_call: TRBV23-1
clone_size: few
d_call: .
j_call: TRBJ1-3
cdr3_aa: CASSQLGGTRGEKRSGNTIYF
cdr3_nt: TGCGCCAGCAGTCAATTGGGAGGAACCCGGGGCGAGAAACGATCTGGAAACACCATATATTTT

v_call: TRBV6-7
clone_size: .
d_call: TRBD2
j_call: TRBJ2-7
cdr3_aa: CARGGHRYVMYF
cdr3_nt: TGTGCCCGGGGGGGGCACCGATACGTAATGTACTTC

v_call: TRBV27
clone_size: .
d_call: TRBD2
j_call: TRBJ2-3
cdr3_aa: CASSPSGGDSVTQYF
cdr3_nt: TGTGCCAGCAGTCCCTCGGGGGGGGATTCTGTTACGCAGTATTTT

v_call: TRBV7-3
clone_size: .
d_call: TRBD2
j_call: TRBJ2-2
cdr3_aa: CASSLGGAGELFF
cdr3_nt: TGTGCCAGCAGCTTGGGGGGGGCCGGGGAGCTGTTTTTT

v_call: TRBV10-1
clone_size: .
d_call: .
j_call: TRBJ2-1
cdr3_aa: CASTPRHRAPYNEQFF
cdr3_nt: TGCGCCAGCACCCCCAGGCACAGGGCCCCCTACAATGAGCAGTTCTTC

v_call: TRBV5-6
clone_size: .
d_call: TRBD1
j_call: TRBJ1-3
cdr3_aa: CASNRQGGNTIYF
cdr3_nt: TGTGCCAGCAACAGACAGGGAGGAAACACCATATATTTT

v_call: TRBV7-8
clone_size: .
d_call: TRBD1
j_call: TRBJ2-2
cdr3_aa: CASSPRRDRDTGELFF
cdr3_nt: TGTGCCAGCAGCCCTCGCCGGGACAGGGACACCGGGGAGCTGTTTTTT

v_call: TRBV5-1
clone_size: many
d_call: TRBD1
j_call: TRBJ1-2
cdr3_aa: CASSSTGGQGYGYTF
cdr3_nt: TGCGCCAGCAGCTCAACAGGGGGCCAGGGCTATGGCTACACCTTC

v_call: TRBV6-1
clone_size: once
d_call: .
j_call: TRBJ1-3
cdr3_aa: CASSEIDRGNTIYF
cdr3_nt: TGTGCCAGCAGTGAAATTGACAGAGGAAACACCATATATTTT

v_call: TRBV2
clone_size: .
d_call: .
j_call: TRBJ2-2
cdr3_aa: CASSGGGRGGTGELFF
cdr3_nt: TGTGCCAGCAGTGGAGGGGGCAGGGGAGGAACCGGGGAGCTGTTTTTT

v_call: TRBV2
clone_size: .
d_call: .
j_call: TRBJ1-2
cdr3_aa: CASRNRQGSYGYTF
cdr3_nt: TGTGCCAGCAGAAACCGGCAGGGTAGCTATGGCTACACCTTC

v_call: TRBV27
clone_size: once
d_call: TRBD1
j_call: TRBJ2-3
cdr3_aa: CASQKKQGYGTDTQYF
cdr3_nt: TGTGCCAGTCAAAAAAAACAGGGGTACGGCACAGATACGCAGTATTTT

v_call: TRBV30
clone_size: .
d_call: .
j_call: TRBJ1-2
cdr3_aa: CAWSAVQGRYGYTF
cdr3_nt: TGTGCCTGGAGTGCTGTACAGGGAAGGTATGGCTACACCTTC

v_call: TRBV15
clone_size: .
d_call: TRBD1
j_call: TRBJ1-1
cdr3_aa: CATSRLDRGNTEAFF
cdr3_nt: TGTGCCACCAGCAGATTAGACAGGGGGAACACTGAAGCTTTCTTT

v_call: TRBV2
clone_size: .
d_call: TRBD1
j_call: TRBJ2-7
cdr3_aa: CASSRAGQESYEQYF
cdr3_nt: TGTGCCAGCAGTAGAGCTGGACAGGAATCCTACGAGCAGTACTTC

v_call: TRBV28
clone_size: .
d_call: .
j_call: TRBJ1-3
cdr3_aa: CATTGSGNTIYF
cdr3_nt: TGTGCCACTACAGGATCTGGAAACACCATATATTTT

v_call: TRBV9
clone_size: .
d_call: .
j_call: TRBJ2-7
cdr3_aa: CASSVGPTSTYEQYF
cdr3_nt: TGTGCCAGCAGCGTAGGCCCGACATCAACCTACGAGCAGTACTTC

v_call: TRBV5-8
clone_size: .
d_call: .
j_call: TRBJ1-1
cdr3_aa: CASSRDPQF
cdr3_nt: TGTGCCAGCAGCAGAGATCCTCAATTT

v_call: TRBV28
clone_size: few
d_call: TRBD1
j_call: TRBJ1-5
cdr3_aa: CASSSSTGGVFNQPQHF
cdr3_nt: TGTGCCAGCAGTTCATCGACAGGGGGCGTATTTAATCAGCCCCAGCATTTT

v_call: TRBV5-1
clone_size: once
d_call: TRBD2
j_call: TRBJ2-1
cdr3_aa: CASSLGRLAGVEQFF
cdr3_nt: TGCGCCAGCAGCTTGGGTCGGCTAGCGGGGGTTGAGCAGTTCTTC

v_call: TRBV7-9
clone_size: .
d_call: .
j_call: TRBJ2-1
cdr3_aa: CASSLGQGGEQFF
cdr3_nt: TGTGCCAGCAGCTTAGGACAGGGAGGCGAGCAGTTCTTC

v_call: TRBV5-4
clone_size: .
d_call: .
j_call: TRBJ1-1
cdr3_aa: CASSRRQELNTEAFF
cdr3_nt: TGTGCCAGCAGCCGTAGACAAGAATTGAACACTGAAGCTTTCTTT